Presented here are 27 T cell receptor beta chains from one specimen sequenced in a study of response to subunit inactivated influenza vaccine. TCRdb processed the RT-PCR reads anew with MiXCR; each CDR3 protein has one entry. There are more than 500,000 distinct CDR3 sequences in the sample; around 11% occur only once, and around 10% lies in the top ten. This same sample was also taken into another study, of T cells expressing NK-cell markers. That report notes: In generating TCR beta cDNA, 5'RACE template switching with UMIs was used.

The sample in question was PBMCs from blood, obtained on the day of vaccination. The source of these receptors is a man between 50 and 59 years old who received an inactivated influenza vaccine.

The chain recombines TRBV2 with TRBJ2-7; 10 bases are shared with TRBD1. V shed 7 bases, J shed 7 bases, and the junction held 10 bases outside the gene matches. Germline lookup yields CDR1 SNHLY and CDR2 FYNNEI. The CDR3 contains 14 residues. The CDR3 DNA follows: TGTGCCAGCACCATGGACAGGGGGGCGGGGGAGCAGTACTTC. It translates to CASTMDRGAGEQYF.

The V call is TRBV5-1, the J call TRBJ2-1; D is undetermined. The ends were cut back, 0 bases at V and 0 bases at J, with 7 bases in the middle. From germline, CDR1 is SGHRS and CDR2 YFSETQ. The CDR3 runs 15 residues. The CDR3 loop is CASSLDLGSYNEQFF. In nucleotides, the CDR3 is TGCGCCAGCAGCTTGGACTTAGGCTCCTACAATGAGCAGTTCTTC.

This clonotype has only a few counts. V usage is TRBV18 and J usage is TRBJ2-7; D unresolved. V lost 6 bases to trimming and J lost 4 bases, with 13 bases between them. This CDR3 comprises 13 residues. CDR1 KGHSH and CDR2 LQKENI come from the germline V gene. The CDR3 coding sequence is TGTGCCAGCTCCCCCACGGTCCCATACGAGCAGTACTTC. This encodes CASSPTVPYEQYF.

This clonotype was seen a handful of times. The CDR3 region has the DNA TGTGCCAGCAGCTTAGTACTAGCGGGACCCTACGAGCAGTACTTC. Its protein product is CASSLVLAGPYEQYF. The chain carries TRBV7-2 and TRBJ2-7; 10 bases map to TRBD2. Germline CDR1 is SGHTA and CDR2 is FQGNSA. The CDR3 contains 15 residues. J gave up 2 bases and V 1 base, and 2 bases lay outside the gene matches. Looking up the rest from reference TRBV7-2 and TRBJ2-7 gives the full variable domain: GAGVSQSPSNKVTEKGKDVELRCDPISGHTALYWYRQSLGQGLEFLIYFQGNSAPDKSGLPSDRFSAERTGGSVSTLTIQRTQQEDSAVYLCASSLVLAGPYEQYFGPGTRLTVT.

The chain joins TRBV3-1 to TRBJ2-3; no clear D. The V end lost 0 bases, the J end lost 4 bases, and 8 bases lay between the germline ends. Per the germline V gene, CDR1 is LGHDT and CDR2 is YNNKEL (reference sequence). CDR3 length: 14 amino acids. CDR3: CASSQDPNPDTQYF. The CDR3, as DNA: TGTGCCAGCAGCCAAGACCCCAACCCAGATACGCAGTATTTT.

A few counts support this clonotype. The rearrangement joins TRBV2 to TRBJ2-5; the D is unclear. Germline V gene lookup returns CDR1 SNHLY and CDR2 FYNNEI. Trimming removed 7 bases at V and 0 bases at J, with 12 bases between. The CDR3 consists of 14 residues. The chain's CDR3 is CASMGSAYQETQYF. The CDR3, as DNA: TGTGCCAGCATGGGATCGGCGTACCAAGAGACCCAGTACTTC.

The J gene is TRBJ1-4, the V gene TRBV5-1; TRBD1 agrees at 8 bases. V shed 2 bases and J 13 bases; nucleotides not matched to a gene: 13. Germline V CDR1 and CDR2: SGHRS, YFSETQ. The CDR3 is made up of 15 amino acids. The CDR3: CASSFSQGAETRLFF. The DNA of the CDR3 is TGCGCCAGCAGCTTTTCTCAGGGGGCAGAGACTAGACTGTTTTTT. Based on the CDR3 plus reference TRBV5-1 and TRBJ1-4, the full variable domain is KAGVTQTPRYLIKTRGQQVTLSCSPISGHRSVSWYQQTPGQGLQFLFEYFSETQRNKGNFPGRFSGRQFSNSRSEMNVSTLELGDSALYLCASSFSQGAETRLFFGSGTQLSVL.

Notes on this clonotype: The junction departs from germline at one end; a sequencing error may be responsible. This chain uses TRBV20-1 with TRBJ1-1, with 9 bases aligning to TRBD1. The CDR3 consists of 13 residues. In germline, CDR1 is DFQATT, CDR2 SNEGSKA (reference sequence). The CDR3 DNA is TGCAGTCCTAGGGGGGGACAGGGTGGTGAAGCTTTCTTT. This translates into CSPRGGQGGEAFF.

This clonotype has a handful of counts. This rearrangement joins TRBV5-1 to TRBJ2-2; possible D gene TRBD1, 6 bases. The CDR3 extends over 15 amino acids. Trimming took off 4 bases at V and 1 base at J, with 11 bases between the two ends. CDR1 SGHRS and CDR2 YFSETQ come from the germline V gene. CDR3 region: CASSQATGNTGELFF. CDR3 nucleotides: TGCGCCAGCAGCCAAGCGACAGGGAACACCGGGGAGCTGTTTTTT.

This clonotype has a handful of counts. V and J are TRBV27 and TRBJ1-1; tentative D call: TRBD1 (6 bases). The CDR3 runs 16 residues. Trimming took 6 bases from V and 0 from J, leaving 17 bases between them. Germline-derived CDR1 and CDR2 are MNHEY and SMNVEV (reference sequence). The CDR3 protein is CASSPITGTVNTEAFF. Here the CDR3 DNA reads TGTGCCAGCAGCCCGATCACAGGGACGGTGAACACTGAAGCTTTCTTT.

The chain links TRBV7-8 to TRBJ2-5, with D perhaps TRBD1 (6 bases). The CDR3 has 13 amino acids. Germline V CDR1 and CDR2: SGHVS, FQNEAQ. Between the trimmed V and J ends, which lost 5 bases and 5 bases, there was a span of 12 bases. The CDR3 DNA is TGTGCCAGCAGCCTAGGACAGTGGGAGACCCAGTACTTC. Translated: CASSLGQWETQYF.

The chain is built from TRBV28 and TRBJ2-7, with D unresolved. This CDR3 has 14 residues. V gave up 8 bases and J gave up 2 bases, with 16 bases separating them. Germline V gives CDR1 MDHEN, CDR2 SYDVKM. CDR3 nucleotides: TGTGCCAGCGTCGGTAGGCTAGATGCCTACGAGCAGTACTTC. This codes for CASVGRLDAYEQYF.

This chain uses TRBV4-1 with TRBJ2-5; D might be TRBD1 (6 bases). V lost 6 bases to trimming and J lost 2 bases, with 16 bases between them. The CDR3 consists of 15 residues. Germline V gives CDR1 MGHRA, CDR2 YSYEKL. In DNA form, the CDR3 reads TGCGCCAGCAGTCACAGGGTAGTAATTCAAGAGACCCAGTACTTC. This codes for CASSHRVVIQETQYF.

The chain uses TRBV4-1 and TRBJ1-3, with D possibly matching TRBD1 (5 bases). V was trimmed by 1 base and J by 4 bases, leaving 11 bases between them. Germline CDR1 MGHRA, CDR2 YSYEKL. The CDR3 sequence is 15 residues long. The CDR3 reads CASSQVGGFGNTIYF. The DNA of the CDR3 is TGCGCCAGCAGCCAAGTTGGGGGTTTCGGAAACACCATATATTTT.

The V gene is TRBV28, the J gene TRBJ2-5, with D perhaps given as TRBD1 or TRBD2 (6 bases each). Germline loops: CDR1 MDHEN, CDR2 SYDVKM. This CDR3 comprises 13 residues. The V gene lost 6 bases and the J gene lost 2 bases, with 10 bases spanning the gap. The CDR3 DNA is TGTGCCAGCAGGCGCGGGACACAAGAGACCCAGTACTTC. It encodes CASRRGTQETQYF.

This chain uses TRBV20-1 with TRBJ2-7; TRBD2 matches at 9 bases. Germline V gene sequence: CDR1 DFQATT, CDR2 SNEGSKA (reference sequence). The CDR3 contains 14 residues. Trimming cost V 0 bases and J 5 bases; bases outside gene matches: 5. CDR3 in amino acids: CSARDPAGGNEQYF. The DNA of the CDR3 is TGCAGTGCTAGAGATCCGGCGGGAGGGAACGAGCAGTACTTC.

This clonotype has more than one count but fewer than ten. The CDR3 DNA is TGCGCCAGCAGCCAAGTCTCTAGTGCGAGGGATGAGCAGTTCTTC. This encodes CASSQVSSARDEQFF. The rearrangement links TRBV4-3 to TRBJ2-1; possibly TRBD2 for D (5 bases). This CDR3 spans 15 amino acids. Germline CDR1 LGHNA, CDR2 YSLEER. The ends were cut back, 1 base at V and 8 bases at J, with 15 bases in the middle.

This clonotype turned up a few times. This chain uses TRBV5-1 with TRBJ1-4; 9 bases are a match to TRBD1. V was clipped by 0 bases and J by 7 bases; unmatched bases: 4. CDR3 length: 15 amino acids. CDR1 SGHRS and CDR2 YFSETQ come from the germline V gene. CDR3 residues: CASSLGQGEVEKLFF. CDR3 bases: TGCGCCAGCAGCTTGGGACAGGGGGAGGTTGAAAAACTGTTTTTT. Combining the CDR3 with reference TRBV5-1 and TRBJ1-4 gives the whole variable domain KAGVTQTPRYLIKTRGQQVTLSCSPISGHRSVSWYQQTPGQGLQFLFEYFSETQRNKGNFPGRFSGRQFSNSRSEMNVSTLELGDSALYLCASSLGQGEVEKLFFGSGTQLSVL.

The rearrangement uses TRBV12-3 or TRBV12-4 and TRBJ2-3; 8 bases fit TRBD1. The CDR3 is 13 amino acids. Germline trimming cut 8 bases from V and 1 base from J; bases unmatched to any gene: 2. The CDR3 sequence is CASQGAGTDTQYF. The CDR3 DNA follows: TGTGCCAGCCAGGGGGCGGGCACAGATACGCAGTATTTT.

This chain links TRBV6-2 or TRBV6-3 with TRBJ2-3, with 11 bases aligning to TRBD2. J was trimmed by 5 bases and V by 6 bases; bases with no gene match: 16. CDR3 length equals 18 residues. The germline V gene has CDR1 MNHEY and CDR2 SVGEGT. The CDR3 loop is CASRISSGGLPRLDTQYF. For the CDR3, the DNA is TGTGCCAGCAGGATATCTAGCGGGGGGCTCCCTCGTCTAGATACGCAGTATTTT.

The V gene is TRBV6-2 or TRBV6-3, the J gene TRBJ2-7, with a tentative D call TRBD2 (5 bases). V lost 7 bases, J lost 3 bases, and 16 bases lay in between. Per germline, CDR1 MNHEY and CDR2 SVGEGT. The CDR3 loop spans 14 amino acids. This CDR3 is CASTLSNGNYEQYF. The CDR3 nucleotides read TGTGCCAGCACCTTATCTAACGGGAACTACGAGCAGTACTTC.

The chain is built from TRBV10-3 and TRBJ1-2; TRBD1 aligns across 9 bases. The length of the CDR3 is 14 residues. Germline trimming cut 2 bases from V and 3 bases from J; bases unmatched to any gene: 1. CDR1 ENHRY and CDR2 SYGVKD come from the germline V gene. The chain's CDR3 is CAISEDRGDYGYTF. CDR3 nucleotides: TGTGCCATCAGTGAGGACAGGGGGGACTATGGCTACACCTTC.

Remarks on this clonotype: A read error is possible here, since a much larger clone lies one base away. This chain links TRBV2 with TRBJ2-3, with unresolved D. This CDR3 is 11 amino acids long. V dropped 7 bases and J dropped 2 bases, with 4 bases sitting between them. Looked up from germline, CDR1 is SNHLY and CDR2 is FYNNEI. The CDR3, as DNA: TGTGCCAGCACCGACACAGATACGCAGTATTTT. Translating gives CASTDTDTQYF.

V and J are TRBV25-1 and TRBJ2-7; 8 bases map to TRBD1. The length of the CDR3 is 13 residues. Per the germline V gene, CDR1 is MGHDK and CDR2 is SYGVNS. J lost 0 bases, V lost 7 bases, and 2 bases had no gene match. CDR3 residues: CASTDRASYEQYF. CDR3 DNA: TGTGCCAGCACGGACAGGGCCTCCTACGAGCAGTACTTC.

A few counts support this clonotype. The J gene is TRBJ2-7, the V gene TRBV6-2 or TRBV6-3; D is undetermined. V was clipped by 2 bases and J by 6 bases, with 5 bases between them. Germline-derived CDR1 and CDR2 are MNHEY and SVGEGT. CDR3 length equals 11 residues. This CDR3 reads CASSYLGEQYF. In nucleotides, the CDR3 is TGTGCCAGCAGTTACCTGGGCGAGCAGTACTTC.

This clonotype came up once. This chain uses TRBV2 with TRBJ2-5; D remains unclear. This CDR3 spans 15 amino acids. Germline V gives CDR1 SNHLY, CDR2 FYNNEI. Trimming shortened V by 5 bases and J by 1 base, and 14 bases separated the two germline ends. The CDR3 bases are TGTGCCAGCAGTAAAGTTACTTACAGCCAAGAGACCCAGTACTTC. This translates into CASSKVTYSQETQYF.

V and J are TRBV4-3 and TRBJ2-7; the match to TRBD1 covers 9 bases. The CDR3 totals 15 residues. Germline values: CDR1 LGHNA, CDR2 YSLEER. J gave up 6 bases and V 1 base, and 7 bases lay outside the gene matches. The CDR3 nucleotides are TGCGCCAGCAGCCAAGTCAGGGACAGGGTGGGCGAGCAGTACTTC. This encodes CASSQVRDRVGEQYF.